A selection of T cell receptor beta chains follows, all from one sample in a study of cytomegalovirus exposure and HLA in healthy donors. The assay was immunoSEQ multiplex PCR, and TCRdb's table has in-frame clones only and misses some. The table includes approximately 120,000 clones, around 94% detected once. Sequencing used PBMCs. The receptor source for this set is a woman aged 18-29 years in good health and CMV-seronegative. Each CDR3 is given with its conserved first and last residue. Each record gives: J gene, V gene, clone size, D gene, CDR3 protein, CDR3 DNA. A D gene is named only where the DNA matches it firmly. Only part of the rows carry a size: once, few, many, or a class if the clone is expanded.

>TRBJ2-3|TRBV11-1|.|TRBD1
CASSLTDRAVDTDTQYF
TGTGCCAGCAGCCTTACGGACAGGGCAGTTGACACAGATACGCAGTATTTT
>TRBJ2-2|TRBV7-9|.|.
CASSPGGPGELFF
TGTGCCAGCAGCCCCGGGGGGCCCGGGGAGCTGTTTTTT
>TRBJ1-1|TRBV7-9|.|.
CASSLDTGRPEAFF
TGTGCCAGCAGCTTAGATACGGGGAGACCTGAAGCTTTCTTT
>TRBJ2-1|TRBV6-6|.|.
CASTRISDFYNEQFF
TGTGCCAGCACACGGATTTCGGACTTTTACAATGAGCAGTTCTTC
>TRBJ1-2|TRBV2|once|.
CASSVATGTPDYGYTF
TGTGCCAGCAGTGTGGCAACCGGGACACCCGACTATGGCTACACCTTC
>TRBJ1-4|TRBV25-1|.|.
CASTQTASNEKLFF
TGTGCCAGCACCCAGACAGCCTCTAATGAAAAACTGTTTTTT
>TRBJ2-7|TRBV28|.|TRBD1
CATAMGGQGIYEQYF
TGTGCCACCGCGATGGGGGGACAGGGTATCTACGAGCAGTACTTC
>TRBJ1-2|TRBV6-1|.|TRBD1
CASTWGQFQIIF
TGTGCCAGCACCTGGGGACAGTTCCAAATCATCTTC
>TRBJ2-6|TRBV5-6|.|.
CASSLRGTGANVLTF
TGTGCCAGCAGCTTGCGGGGAACTGGGGCCAACGTCCTGACTTTC
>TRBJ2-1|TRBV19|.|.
CATSEGLNRQFF
TGTGCCACTAGCGAAGGACTGAACAGGCAGTTCTTC
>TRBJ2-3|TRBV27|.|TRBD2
CASSRLAGDTQYF
TGTGCCAGCAGTCGACTAGCGGGAGATACGCAGTATTTT
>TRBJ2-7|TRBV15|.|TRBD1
CATSARQGSSYEQYF
TGTGCCACCAGCGCACGACAGGGGAGCTCCTACGAGCAGTACTTC
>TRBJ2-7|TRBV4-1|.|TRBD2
CASSQGWGGSSYEQYF
TGCGCCAGCAGCCAAGGGTGGGGGGGGAGTTCCTACGAGCAGTACTTC
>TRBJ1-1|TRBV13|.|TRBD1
CASSWGGQVVTEAFF
TGTGCCAGCAGTTGGGGGGGACAGGTGGTCACTGAAGCTTTCTTT
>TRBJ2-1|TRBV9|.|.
CASSVEDSYNEQFF
TGTGCCAGCAGCGTAGAGGACTCATACAATGAGCAGTTCTTC
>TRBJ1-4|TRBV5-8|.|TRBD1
CASSLGTATNEKLFF
TGTGCCAGCAGCCTCGGGACAGCAACTAATGAAAAACTGTTTTTT
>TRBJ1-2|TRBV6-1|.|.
CASSDDVDGGVIYGYTF
TGTGCCAGCAGTGATGACGTTGATGGAGGGGTTATCTATGGCTACACCTTC
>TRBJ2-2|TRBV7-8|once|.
CASSQGGIYGELFF
TGTGCCAGCAGCCAGGGGGGAATTTACGGGGAGCTGTTTTTT
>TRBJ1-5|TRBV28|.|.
CASSLKLSRFNQPQHF
TGTGCCAGCAGCCTTAAGTTGTCACGGTTCAATCAGCCCCAGCATTTT
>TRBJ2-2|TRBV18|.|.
CASSPSRGNTGELFF
TGTGCCAGCTCACCATCACGGGGGAACACCGGGGAGCTGTTTTTT
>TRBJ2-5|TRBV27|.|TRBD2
CASSFLAGAGETQYF
TGTGCCAGCAGTTTTCTAGCGGGAGCGGGCGAGACCCAGTACTTC
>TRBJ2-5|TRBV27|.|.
CASSVGVNQETQYF
TGTGCCAGCAGTGTCGGGGTCAACCAAGAGACCCAGTACTTC
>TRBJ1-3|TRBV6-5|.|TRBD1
CASSSYRGSGNTIYF
TGTGCCAGCAGCTCTTACAGGGGGTCTGGAAACACCATATATTTT
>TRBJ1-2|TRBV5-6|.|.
CASSFGMDSTIYGYTF
TGTGCCAGCAGCTTTGGGATGGACAGTACGATCTATGGCTACACCTTC
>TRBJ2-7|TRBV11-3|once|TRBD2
CASSLEGSGASEQYF
TGTGCCAGCAGCTTAGAGGGTAGCGGGGCTTCCGAGCAGTACTTC
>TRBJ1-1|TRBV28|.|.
CASVDISMEGKGAFF
TGTGCCAGCGTAGATATTTCTATGGAGGGGAAGGGAGCTTTCTTT
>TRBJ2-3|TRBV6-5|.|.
CASSWRASSTDTQYF
TGTGCCAGCAGTTGGAGGGCCTCTAGCACAGATACGCAGTATTTT
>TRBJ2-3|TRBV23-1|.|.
CASSPERLRNTDTQYF
TGCGCCAGCAGTCCCGAAAGGTTGCGGAACACAGATACGCAGTATTTT
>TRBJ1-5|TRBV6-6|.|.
CASSPGQSNQPQHF
TGTGCCAGCAGCCCAGGACAGAGCAATCAGCCCCAGCATTTT
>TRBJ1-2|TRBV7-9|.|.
CASSPPRAYGYTF
TGTGCCAGCAGCCCACCCAGGGCCTATGGCTACACCTTC
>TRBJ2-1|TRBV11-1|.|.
CASSFGVEEGNEQFF
TGTGCCAGCAGCTTTGGTGTAGAGGAGGGGAATGAGCAGTTCTTC
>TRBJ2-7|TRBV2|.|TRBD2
CASSAPAGGINEQYF
TGTGCCAGCAGTGCCCCAGCGGGAGGGATCAACGAGCAGTACTTC
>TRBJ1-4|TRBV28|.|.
CASSLLDSSNPLFF
TGTGCCAGCAGTTTATTGGACAGCTCCAACCCACTGTTTTTT
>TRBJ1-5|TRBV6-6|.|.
CASNRGNQPQHF
TGTGCCAGCAACCGGGGAAATCAGCCCCAGCATTTT
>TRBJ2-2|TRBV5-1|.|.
CASSLLAANTGELFF
TGCGCCAGCAGCTTGCTAGCAGCGAACACCGGGGAGCTGTTTTTT
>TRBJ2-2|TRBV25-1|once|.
CASSQLGGSLVELFF
TGTGCCAGCAGTCAACTTGGGGGCTCTTTAGTGGAGCTGTTTTTT
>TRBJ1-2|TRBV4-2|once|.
CASSRPTFFGSRDNTSGYGYTF
TGTGCCAGCAGCCGACCGACCTTCTTTGGGTCCCGGGACAACACAAGCGGCTATGGCTACACCTTC
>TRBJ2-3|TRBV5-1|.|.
CASSLDTGTDTQYF
TGCGCCAGCAGTCTAGATACAGGGACCGATACGCAGTATTTT
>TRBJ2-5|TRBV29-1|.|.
CSVGQGNQGTQYF
TGCAGCGTTGGGCAGGGAAACCAGGGGACCCAGTACTTC
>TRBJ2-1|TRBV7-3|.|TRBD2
CASSYGLAEYNEQFF
TGTGCCAGCAGCTATGGACTAGCGGAATACAATGAGCAGTTCTTC
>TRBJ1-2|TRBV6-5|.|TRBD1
CASSYEPTGNYGYTF
TGTGCCAGCAGTTACGAACCGACAGGGAACTATGGCTACACCTTC
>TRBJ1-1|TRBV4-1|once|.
CASSQGPVAGNTEAFF
TGCGCCAGCAGCCAAGGCCCGGTAGCGGGGAACACTGAAGCTTTCTTT
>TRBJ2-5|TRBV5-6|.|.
CASSSEQETQYF
TGTGCCAGCAGCTCGGAGCAAGAGACCCAGTACTTC
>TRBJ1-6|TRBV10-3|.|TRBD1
CAIGKDRIDSPLHF
TGTGCCATCGGGAAGGACAGGATTGATTCACCCCTCCACTTT
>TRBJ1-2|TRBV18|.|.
CASSPTSEFGYTF
TGTGCCAGCTCACCAACCAGCGAGTTTGGCTACACCTTC
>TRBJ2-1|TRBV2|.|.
CASRGESYNEQFF
TGTGCCAGCAGGGGAGAGAGTTACAATGAGCAGTTCTTC
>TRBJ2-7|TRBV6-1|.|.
CASRPHRDLNYEQYF
TGTGCCAGCAGGCCCCACAGGGATCTGAACTACGAGCAGTACTTC
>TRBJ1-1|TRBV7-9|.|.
CASSLQQGNTEAFF
TGTGCCAGCAGCTTACAACAGGGGAACACTGAAGCTTTCTTT
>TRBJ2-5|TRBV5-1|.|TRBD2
CASSYIAGEETQYF
TGCGCCAGCAGCTACATAGCGGGGGAAGAGACCCAGTACTTC
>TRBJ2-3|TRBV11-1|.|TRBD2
CASSLGWAGGGTDTQYF
TGTGCCAGCAGCTTAGGATGGGCTGGCGGGGGAACAGATACGCAGTATTTT
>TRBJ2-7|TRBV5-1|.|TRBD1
CASSLGQGRDEQYF
TGCGCCAGCAGCTTAGGACAGGGTAGGGACGAGCAGTACTTC
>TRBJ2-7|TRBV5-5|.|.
CASSLVGTYEQYF
TGTGCCAGCAGCTTAGTCGGGACTTACGAGCAGTACTTC
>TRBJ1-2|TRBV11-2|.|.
CASSGIGGAYGYTF
TGTGCCAGCAGCGGAATTGGAGGGGCCTATGGCTACACCTTC
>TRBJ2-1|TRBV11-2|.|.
CASSLALGEQFF
TGTGCCAGCAGCCTAGCGCTCGGTGAGCAGTTCTTC
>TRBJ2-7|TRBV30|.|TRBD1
CAWSLGTGLGEQYF
TGTGCCTGGAGTTTGGGGACAGGTCTGGGCGAGCAGTACTTC
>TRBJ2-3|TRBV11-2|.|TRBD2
CASSLIGGASDTQYF
TGTGCCAGCAGCTTAATCGGGGGGGCATCAGATACGCAGTATTTT